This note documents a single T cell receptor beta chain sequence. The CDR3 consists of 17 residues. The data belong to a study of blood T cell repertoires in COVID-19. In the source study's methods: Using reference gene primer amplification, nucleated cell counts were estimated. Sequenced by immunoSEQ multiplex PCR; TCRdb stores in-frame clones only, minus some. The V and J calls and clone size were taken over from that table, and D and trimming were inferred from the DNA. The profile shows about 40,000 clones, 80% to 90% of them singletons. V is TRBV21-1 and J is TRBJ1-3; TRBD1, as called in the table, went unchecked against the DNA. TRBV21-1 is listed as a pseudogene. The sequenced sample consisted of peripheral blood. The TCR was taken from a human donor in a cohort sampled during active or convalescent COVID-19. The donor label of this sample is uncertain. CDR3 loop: CASSRATDFKSGNTIYF. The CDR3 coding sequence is TGTGCCAGCAGCAGGGCGACAGATTTCAAATCTGGAAACACCATATATTTT.